This TCR beta chain derives from a study of T-cell memory formation after mild COVID-19. Study-wide results and limits: Within pre-infection memory, some responding clones were found, suggesting cross-reactive memory joined. Day 15 to 85 contracting clones showed balanced CD4/CD8; day 15 to 37 expanders favored CD4+.

TCR alpha and TCR beta cDNA libraries with sample barcodes and UMIs came from 5'RACE using constant-segment primers. TCRdb re-called the 5' RACE reads through MiXCR, storing one row per CDR3 protein. The sample includes around 390,000 distinct CDR3 sequences, roughly 15% of them seen just once. Concerning this clonotype itself: Its antigen remains unidentified.

The germline V gene encodes CDR1 MNHEY and CDR2 SVGEGT. The CDR3 covers 16 residues. With V trimmed by 6 bases and J by 3 bases, 12 bases remained unmatched. The chain employs TRBV6-2 or TRBV6-3 and TRBJ2-3; 7 bases are shared with TRBD2. The sequence derives from a man younger than 30 who had mild COVID-19 (a few samples of this study predate the infection). Cell type and time point are not known. Material: PBMCs or a T cell subset sorted from them (not recorded which). In DNA, the CDR3 is TGTGCCAGCAGCCCACCCCGAGGGCGGGGGACAGATACGCAGTATTTT. It specifies CASSPPRGRGTDTQYF.